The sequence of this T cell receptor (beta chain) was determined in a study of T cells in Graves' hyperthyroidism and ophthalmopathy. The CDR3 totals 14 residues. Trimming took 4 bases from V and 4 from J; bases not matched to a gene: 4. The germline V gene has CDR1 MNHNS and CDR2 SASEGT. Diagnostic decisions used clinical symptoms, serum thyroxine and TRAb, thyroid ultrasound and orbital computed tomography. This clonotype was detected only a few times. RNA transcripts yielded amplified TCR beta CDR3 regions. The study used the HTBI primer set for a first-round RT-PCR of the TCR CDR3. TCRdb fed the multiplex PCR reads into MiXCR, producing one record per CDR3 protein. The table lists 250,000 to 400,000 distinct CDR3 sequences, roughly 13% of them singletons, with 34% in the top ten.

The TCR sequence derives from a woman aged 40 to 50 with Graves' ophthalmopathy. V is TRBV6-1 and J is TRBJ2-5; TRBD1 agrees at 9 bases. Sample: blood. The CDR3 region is CASSGGQGIETQYF. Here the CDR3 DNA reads TGTGCCAGCAGTGGGGGACAGGGTATAGAGACCCAGTACTTC.